Below, 13 T cell receptor beta chains from the same sample are listed, as sequenced in a study of blood T cells in healthy people across ages. A second PCR of roughly 7 to 11 cycles used a sample-barcoded 5' primer and a J-beta primer mix. MiXCR was run by TCRdb on the 5' RACE reads, yielding one entry per CDR3 protein. Among some 1.8 million distinct CDR3 sequences listed, roughly two fifths were seen once. The material sequenced was blood. These receptors all come from a human donor in good health.

There are a few counts of this clonotype. V and J are TRBV7-2 and TRBJ2-7; D unresolved. Trimming left V 1 base short and J 3 bases short, with 7 bases between. The CDR3 contains 13 residues. Germline CDR1 SGHTA, CDR2 FQGNSA. The CDR3 DNA sequence: TGTGCCAGCAGCTTAGTTGTCATCTACGAGCAGTACTTC. Residues: CASSLVVIYEQYF. Supplemented by reference TRBV7-2 and TRBJ2-7, the full variable domain reads GAGVSQSPSNKVTEKGKDVELRCDPISGHTALYWYRQSLGQGLEFLIYFQGNSAPDKSGLPSDRFSAERTGGSVSTLTIQRTQQEDSAVYLCASSLVVIYEQYFGPGTRLTVT.

This clonotype appeared a few times. The rearrangement joins TRBV7-2 to TRBJ2-5; D possibly corresponds to TRBD2 (5 bases). The CDR3 extends over 14 amino acids. CDR1 SGHTA and CDR2 FQGNSA come from the germline V gene. Trimming cost V 3 bases and J 3 bases, with 11 bases left between them. CDR3 in amino acids: CASSFGMREETQYF. CDR3 DNA sequence: TGTGCCAGCAGCTTTGGAATGCGGGAAGAGACCCAGTACTTC. The whole variable domain, filled in from reference TRBV7-2 and TRBJ2-5, reads GAGVSQSPSNKVTEKGKDVELRCDPISGHTALYWYRQSLGQGLEFLIYFQGNSAPDKSGLPSDRFSAERTGGSVSTLTIQRTQQEDSAVYLCASSFGMREETQYFGPGTRLLVL.

The genes are TRBV28 and TRBJ2-7; D gene ambiguous. The CDR3 runs to 13 residues. Trimming shortened V by 7 bases and J by 6 bases, and 16 bases separated the two germline ends. Germline V lookup: CDR1 MDHEN, CDR2 SYDVKM. In nucleotides, the CDR3 is TGTGCCAGCACCATCTCGGTCTTGGGCGAGCAGTACTTC. It translates to CASTISVLGEQYF.

The V gene is TRBV28, the J gene TRBJ2-5, with D possibly being TRBD1 (6 bases). Trimming cost V 8 bases and J 3 bases, with 16 bases left between them. The CDR3 covers 14 residues. Germline V gene data show CDR1 as MDHEN and CDR2 as SYDVKM. CDR3 nucleotide sequence: TGTGCCAGCGGGGGACAAGGCGGAAAAGAGACCCAGTACTTC. Protein sequence: CASGGQGGKETQYF.

This clonotype was picked up a small number of times. The chain combines TRBV7-2 with TRBJ1-2; a possible D gene is TRBD1 (5 bases). Trimming took off 0 bases at V and 8 bases at J, with 19 bases between the two ends. The CDR3 loop spans 16 amino acids. Germline V CDR1 and CDR2: SGHTA, FQGNSA. In DNA form, the CDR3 reads TGTGCCAGCAGCTTAGCGAATTGGGGGGTATCGAGAGGCTACACCTTC. This encodes CASSLANWGVSRGYTF.

The chain joins TRBV6-2 or TRBV6-3 to TRBJ2-3; D possibly corresponds to TRBD1 (5 bases). CDR1 and CDR2 (germline): MNHEY, SVGEGT. There are 12 residues in the CDR3. Trimming left V 7 bases short and J 5 bases short, with 10 bases between. As DNA, the CDR3 is TGTGCCAGCAACCCTAGGGGAGATACGCAGTATTTT. Its protein is CASNPRGDTQYF.

This clonotype has more than one count but fewer than ten. The chain has TRBV18 and TRBJ2-4; perhaps TRBD2 as D (6 bases). The CDR3 extends over 14 amino acids. Germline V gene data show CDR1 as KGHSH and CDR2 as LQKENI. V was cut by 4 bases and J by 13 bases, with 20 bases left in between. CDR3 nucleotides: TGTGCCAGCTCACTAGCGGTGGGACCTCGGGAGCAGTACTTC. It specifies CASSLAVGPREQYF. The whole variable domain, filled in from reference TRBV18 and TRBJ2-4, reads NAGVMQNPRHLVRRRGQEARLRCSPMKGHSHVYWYRQLPEEGLKFMVYLQKENIIDESGMPKERFSAEFPKEGPSILRIQQVVRGDSAAYFCASSLAVGPREQYFGAGTRLSVL.

A single count supports this clonotype. Its ends do not fully match the called genes, so a read error is possible. This chain uses TRBV7-8 with TRBJ2-1, with D hard to call. Germline V gene data show CDR1 as SGHVS and CDR2 as FQNEAQ. CDR3 length: 15 amino acids. The CDR3 is CASSLDPDRPLTGFF. Here the CDR3 DNA reads TGTGCCAGCAGTTTAGACCCGGACCGGCCGTTGACTGGGTTCTTC. Supplemented by reference TRBV7-8 and TRBJ2-1, the full variable domain reads GAGVSQSPRYKVAKRGQDVALRCDPISGHVSLFWYQQALGQGPEFLTYFQNEAQLDKSGLPSDRFFAERPEGSVSTLKIQRTQQEDSAVYLCASSLDPDRPLTGFFGPGTRLTVL.

V and J are TRBV5-1 and TRBJ2-5, with TRBD2 identical over 7 bases. CDR1 is SGHRS, CDR2 YFSETQ, per germline. Unmatched junction bases numbered 5, after V lost 0 bases and J lost 9 bases. The CDR3 is made up of 13 amino acids. The CDR3 here is CASSLGEGQPQYF. CDR3 DNA sequence: TGCGCCAGCAGCTTGGGGGAGGGTCAGCCCCAGTACTTC.

The J gene is TRBJ2-3, the V gene TRBV27; the D is unclear. Trimming removed 4 bases at V and 5 bases at J, with 25 bases between. The germline gives CDR1 MNHEY, CDR2 SMNVEV (reference sequence). The CDR3 spans 18 residues. CDR3 loop: CASSSILLNPLGVDTQYF. The CDR3 nucleotides read TGTGCCAGCAGTTCTATTCTATTAAACCCATTGGGTGTAGATACGCAGTATTTT.

This clonotype was observed at least ten times. The chain joins TRBV5-5 to TRBJ2-7; D not resolved. The CDR3 is 14 residues long. The germline V and J ends were trimmed by 1 base and 1 base, with 9 bases remaining between them. In germline, CDR1 is SGHKS, CDR2 YYEKEE (reference sequence). For the CDR3, the DNA is TGTGCCAGCAGCTTGTCGCTAGTATCCTACGAGCAGTACTTC. It encodes CASSLSLVSYEQYF.

This clonotype was picked up a small number of times. V usage is TRBV4-1 and J usage is TRBJ2-5; 10 nucleotides align to TRBD2. With 1 base clipped from V and 4 bases from J, the junction kept 12 bases outside the gene matches. This CDR3 has 18 residues. Looked up from germline, CDR1 is MGHRA and CDR2 is YSYEKL. CDR3 in amino acids: CASSQGPAGGLLRETQYF. The CDR3 DNA is TGCGCCAGCAGCCAAGGTCCAGCGGGGGGGCTTCTTAGAGAGACCCAGTACTTC.

In its sample, this clonotype was seen a few times. This sequence joins TRBV7-2 and TRBJ1-1; tentatively, D is TRBD1 (5 bases). Germline CDR1 and CDR2: SGHTA and FQGNSA. The ends were cut back, 2 bases at V and 11 bases at J, with 12 bases in the middle. There are 12 residues in the CDR3. The CDR3 nucleotides read TGTGCCAGCAGCTTACTCTGGGGCCAGGCTTTCTTT. Translation gives CASSLLWGQAFF.